Listed here are 29 T cell receptor beta chains from one sample, sequenced in a study of blood T cell repertoires in COVID-19. Repertoires were generated with immunoSEQ multiplex PCR, while TCRdb's copy carries only in-frame clones and drops some. This sample has over 600,000 clones; just under 90% occur once, and the top ten carry roughly 0.25%. Sequencing used peripheral blood. The receptors were gathered from a young woman with acute or convalescent COVID-19.

The rearrangement joins TRBV2 to TRBJ1-2; no clear D. This CDR3 has 15 amino acids. V lost 3 bases and J 4 bases, leaving 15 bases between the germline ends. Germline V gene lookup returns CDR1 SNHLY and CDR2 FYNNEI. CDR3: CASSESFQRAYGYTF. The CDR3 nucleotides are TGTGCCAGCAGTGAGTCGTTTCAAAGAGCCTATGGCTACACCTTC.

This clone was counted only a few times. The same CDR3 is also encoded by other DNA sequences in this sample. CDR3 nucleotides: TGTGCCAGCAGCCGGGACAGGAACACCGGGGAGCTGTTTTTT. Amino acid sequence: CASSRDRNTGELFF. The chain links TRBV2 to TRBJ2-2; 7 nucleotides agree with TRBD1. V lost 6 bases and J lost 1; bases outside the gene matches: 2. The CDR3 has 14 amino acids. The germline gives CDR1 SNHLY, CDR2 FYNNEI.

This clone was seen just once. The chain recombines TRBV6-6 with TRBJ1-5, with 9 nucleotides matching TRBD1. Germline lookup yields CDR1 MNHNY and CDR2 SVGAGI (reference sequence). V lost 8 bases and J lost 4; bases outside the gene matches: 12. The CDR3 extends over 16 amino acids. CDR3 DNA sequence: TGTGCCAGCGGTTGGGGGATTGACAGGGGGAATCAGCCCCAGCATTTT. As protein: CASGWGIDRGNQPQHF.

CDR3 in DNA: TGTGCCAGCAGCTTAGATCAGGGTCGGAGTTATGGCTACACCTTC. Encoded protein: CASSLDQGRSYGYTF. The chain joins TRBV11-2 to TRBJ1-2, with D possibly TRBD1 on 5 matching bases. The V gene lost 0 bases and the J gene lost 5 bases, with 13 bases spanning the gap. Germline V gives CDR1 SGHAT, CDR2 FQNNGV. The CDR3 covers 15 residues. The whole variable domain, remainder taken from reference TRBV11-2 and TRBJ1-2, is EAGVAQSPRYKIIEKRQSVAFWCNPISGHATLYWYQQILGQGPKLLIQFQNNGVVDDSQLPKDRFSAERLKGVDSTLKIQPAKLEDSAVYLCASSLDQGRSYGYTFGSGTRLTVV.

The chain links TRBV6-5 to TRBJ1-4; maybe TRBD1 (5 bases). The CDR3 spans 11 residues. Trimming left V 5 bases short and J 14 bases short, with 12 bases between. The V gene's germline CDR1 is MNHEY and CDR2 SVGAGI. DNA of the CDR3: TGTGCCAGCAGTAGAGTCGGGGGGCTGTTTTTT. Amino acids: CASSRVGGLFF.

The chain has TRBV15 and TRBJ1-5, with 7 bases fitting TRBD1. Per the germline V gene, CDR1 is LNHNV and CDR2 is YYDKDF (reference sequence). The CDR3 is 14 amino acids. Trimming cost V 4 bases and J 5 bases; bases outside gene matches: 5. The DNA for the CDR3 is TGTGCCACCAGCACCCTACAGGGGTATCAGCCCCAGCATTTT. Translated, it gives CATSTLQGYQPQHF.

This clone was seen once. This chain links TRBV5-6 with TRBJ1-5, with TRBD1 as a possible D gene (5 bases). Trimming shortened V by 4 bases and J by 0 bases, and 17 bases separated the two germline ends. Germline assignment: CDR1 SGHDT and CDR2 YYEEEE. The CDR3 covers 17 residues. In DNA form, the CDR3 reads TGTGCCAGCAGCGCCTCAGGGTTCTCTAATAGCAATCAGCCCCAGCATTTT. It encodes CASSASGFSNSNQPQHF.

The chain combines TRBV2 with TRBJ2-2; TRBD1 matches 7 bases. V lost 5 bases, J lost 4 bases, and 7 bases stayed unmatched. The CDR3 extends over 15 amino acids. Germline CDR1 and CDR2: SNHLY and FYNNEI. CDR3 in DNA: TGTGCCAGCAGTAAGGCGGACAGGATCACCGGGGAGCTGTTTTTT. Its protein is CASSKADRITGELFF. Full variable domain (remainder filled in from reference TRBV2 and TRBJ2-2): EPEVTQTPSHQVTQMGQEVILRCVPISNHLYFYWYRQILGQKVEFLVSFYNNEISEKSEIFDDQFSVERPDGSNFTLKIRSTKLEDSAMYFCASSKADRITGELFFGEGSRLTVL.

This rearrangement joins TRBV14 to TRBJ1-2; maybe TRBD1 (5 bases). This CDR3 contains 14 residues. The V end was cut by 1 base, the J end by 0 bases, with 6 bases between. Germline assignment: CDR1 SGHDN and CDR2 FVKESK. The CDR3 DNA is TGTGCCAGCAGCCAAGCGGGGGCTAACTATGGCTACACCTTC. Its protein product is CASSQAGANYGYTF.

The chain carries TRBV5-1 and TRBJ2-7; D may be TRBD1 (7 bases). V dropped 2 bases and J dropped 3 bases, with 18 bases sitting between them. The CDR3 loop spans 16 amino acids. Per the germline V gene, CDR1 is SGHRS and CDR2 is YFSETQ. DNA for the CDR3: TGCGCCAGCAGCTTATCCCAGGGGGGACCCGTCTACGAGCAGTACTTC. Protein product: CASSLSQGGPVYEQYF. The full variable domain, with the rest looked up from reference TRBV5-1 and TRBJ2-7, is KAGVTQTPRYLIKTRGQQVTLSCSPISGHRSVSWYQQTPGQGLQFLFEYFSETQRNKGNFPGRFSGRQFSNSRSEMNVSTLELGDSALYLCASSLSQGGPVYEQYFGPGTRLTVT.

In nucleotides, the CDR3 is TGCGCCAGCAGCCAGACAGGGGAGAATGAAGCTTTCTTT. This gives the protein CASSQTGENEAFF. The V and J genes are TRBV4-1 and TRBJ1-1, with 8 nucleotides matching TRBD1. The CDR3 length is 13 residues. Losses at the gene ends were 3 bases for V and 7 bases for J; bases not matched to a gene: 4. The V gene's germline CDR1 is MGHRA and CDR2 YSYEKL.

The chain joins TRBV4-2 to TRBJ1-2, with no clear D. Germline assignment: CDR1 LGHNA and CDR2 YNFKEQ. The CDR3 totals 13 residues. The V end lost 4 bases, the J end lost 2 bases, and 8 bases lay between the germline ends. CDR3 in DNA: TGTGCCAGCAGCCCCCTTGTGAACTATGGCTACACCTTC. Residues: CASSPLVNYGYTF.

The chain uses TRBV20-1 and TRBJ1-5; the match to TRBD1 covers 7 bases. V gave up 3 bases and J gave up 3 bases; unmatched junction bases: 5. The CDR3 extends over 14 amino acids. From germline, CDR1 is DFQATT and CDR2 SNEGSKA (reference sequence). CDR3 loop: CSASQDRANQPQHF. CDR3 coding DNA: TGCAGTGCTAGTCAAGACAGGGCCAATCAGCCCCAGCATTTT.

This clone is a singleton in its sample. This chain links TRBV28 with TRBJ1-2; 8 bases are shared with TRBD1. Germline lookup yields CDR1 MDHEN and CDR2 SYDVKM. The CDR3 is 16 residues long. The J segment lost 4 bases and the V segment lost 4 bases, leaving 11 bases of the junction unmatched. CDR3 region: CASSSGGQGAFYGYTF. CDR3 DNA sequence: TGTGCCAGCAGTTCAGGGGGGCAGGGGGCCTTCTATGGCTACACCTTC.

The genes are TRBV4-2 and TRBJ2-7; the D gene is possibly TRBD2 (6 bases). Germline V gene data show CDR1 as LGHNA and CDR2 as YNFKEQ. Trimming shortened V by 0 bases and J by 4 bases, and 19 bases separated the two germline ends. The length of the CDR3 is 17 residues. The chain's CDR3 is CASSQDAYGDSLYEQYF. CDR3 DNA sequence: TGTGCCAGCAGCCAAGATGCCTACGGGGACTCCTTATACGAGCAGTACTTC.

The rearrangement links TRBV30 to TRBJ2-2; 9 nucleotides match TRBD2. The CDR3 spans 15 residues. J lost 5 bases, V lost 2 bases, and 6 bases had no gene match. Per germline, CDR1 GTSNPN and CDR2 SVGIG (reference sequence). CDR3 sequence (DNA): TGTGCCTGGAGTCGGCGGGGGGGCGGAACCGGGGAGCTGTTTTTT. It specifies CAWSRRGGGTGELFF.

The rearrangement links TRBV6-6 to TRBJ1-2; TRBD1 matches 9 bases. This CDR3 is 13 amino acids long. V shed 6 bases and J 12 bases; nucleotides not matched to a gene: 11. Germline V gene lookup returns CDR1 MNHNY and CDR2 SVGAGI (reference sequence). CDR3 protein: CASSPGTGMVDTF. The CDR3 bases are TGTGCCAGCAGCCCCGGGACAGGGATGGTGGACACCTTC.

As DNA, the CDR3 is TGCGCCAGCAGCCAAGACTACGGGGGGGCGGGTACAGATACGCAGTATTTT. Amino acid sequence: CASSQDYGGAGTDTQYF. The J gene is TRBJ2-3, the V gene TRBV4-1; 8 nucleotides line up with TRBD2. Germline V gene data show CDR1 as MGHRA and CDR2 as YSYEKL. The V gene end was trimmed by 0 bases and the J gene end by 3 bases; junction bases not matched to a gene: 8. The CDR3 sequence is 17 residues long.

The chain has TRBV12-3 or TRBV12-4 and TRBJ1-2; D is possibly TRBD1 (5 bases). The CDR3 totals 11 residues. Trimming removed 7 bases at V and 8 bases at J, with 11 bases between. The CDR3 nucleotides read TGTGCCAGCACTTCAGGGAACGGCTACACCTTC. This gives the protein CASTSGNGYTF.

The chain combines TRBV11-2 with TRBJ1-2, with D maybe TRBD1 (6 bases). Germline V gene sequence: CDR1 SGHAT, CDR2 FQNNGV. This CDR3 comprises 15 residues. Trimming shortened V by 5 bases and J by 0 bases, and 13 bases separated the two germline ends. In DNA form, the CDR3 reads TGTGCCAGCAGCACCATACAGGGAGCTAACTATGGCTACACCTTC. It translates to CASSTIQGANYGYTF.

The J gene is TRBJ2-1, the V gene TRBV6-5, with 9 nucleotides matching TRBD2. The CDR3 contains 16 residues. The germline CDR1 and CDR2 sequences are MNHEY and SVGAGI. V lost 0 bases and J lost 4; bases outside the gene matches: 4. The chain's CDR3 is CASSYSLAGFYNEQFF. The CDR3 bases are TGTGCCAGCAGTTACTCCCTAGCGGGGTTTTACAATGAGCAGTTCTTC.

The chain links TRBV5-5 to TRBJ2-7; D is unclear. CDR3 length: 13 amino acids. CDR1 and CDR2 (germline): SGHKS, YYEKEE (reference sequence). V lost 1 base and J 2 bases, leaving 7 bases between the germline ends. The CDR3 bases are TGTGCCAGCAGCTTGCACAGAACCTACGAGCAGTACTTC. Its translation: CASSLHRTYEQYF.

The V gene is TRBV6-6, the J gene TRBJ1-5; possible D gene TRBD1, 5 bases. Per germline, CDR1 MNHNY and CDR2 SVGAGI (reference sequence). CDR3 length: 16 residues. Trimming stripped 6 bases from V and 6 bases from J, with 21 bases between. The chain's CDR3 is CASSPRDYSGGQPQHF. The DNA for the CDR3 is TGTGCCAGCAGCCCCAGGGACTACTCTGGGGGTCAGCCCCAGCATTTT.

The chain links TRBV2 to TRBJ1-5, with D maybe TRBD1 (5 bases). This CDR3 is built from 15 residues. From germline, CDR1 is SNHLY and CDR2 FYNNEI. The germline V and J ends were trimmed by 6 bases and 3 bases, with 15 bases remaining between them. The CDR3 spells CASRATGALNQPQHF. The CDR3 DNA reads as TGTGCCAGCAGGGCTACAGGCGCTCTCAATCAGCCCCAGCATTTT.

The CDR3 reads CASSSTGLGTEAFF. Written as DNA, the CDR3 is TGTGCCAGCAGTTCGACAGGGTTGGGGACTGAAGCTTTCTTT. This chain joins TRBV6-6 and TRBJ1-1; 7 nucleotides align to TRBD1. The CDR3 contains 14 residues. The ends lost 4 bases at V and 5 bases at J; junction bases unmatched: 7. Germline lookup yields CDR1 MNHNY and CDR2 SVGAGI (reference sequence).

The V gene is TRBV5-6, the J gene TRBJ1-1; D perhaps matches TRBD1 (6 bases). This CDR3 is built from 15 residues. The V end lost 3 bases, the J end lost 1 base, and 13 bases lay between the germline ends. Per germline, CDR1 SGHDT and CDR2 YYEEEE. CDR3 sequence (DNA): TGTGCCAGCAGCTATCGGGGGGCCGAGAACACTGAAGCTTTCTTT. Translating gives CASSYRGAENTEAFF.

The chain employs TRBV4-1 and TRBJ2-7, with D tentatively TRBD2 (6 bases). Germline lookup yields CDR1 MGHRA and CDR2 YSYEKL. The V and J ends lost 4 bases and 0 bases respectively, with 16 bases between them. The CDR3 is 16 residues long. In nucleotides, the CDR3 is TGCGCCAGCAGCCTCACGCGGGGAGGCTTCTCCTACGAGCAGTACTTC. It yields the protein CASSLTRGGFSYEQYF.

This sequence joins TRBV3-1 (or the pseudogene TRBV3-2) and TRBJ2-5, with D possibly being TRBD1 (6 bases). The V end was cut by 0 bases, the J end by 5 bases, with 19 bases between. The CDR3 covers 17 residues. Germline V CDR1 and CDR2: LGHDT, YNNKEL (reference sequence). The CDR3 DNA is TGTGCCAGCAGCCAAGATTTGAGGTCGAAGAGGGGGGAGACCCAGTACTTC. Encoded protein: CASSQDLRSKRGETQYF.

The CDR3 coding sequence is TGTGCCAGCACCACGGCAGGGCCCTATGGCTACACCTTC. Protein sequence: CASTTAGPYGYTF. The V call is TRBV9, the J call TRBJ1-2; D possibly corresponds to TRBD1 (5 bases). CDR1 and CDR2 from the germline V gene are SGDLS and YYNGEE. CDR3 size: 13 residues. V lost 6 bases, J lost 4 bases, and 13 bases lay in between. Supplemented by reference TRBV9 and TRBJ1-2, the full variable domain reads DSGVTQTPKHLITATGQRVTLRCSPRSGDLSVYWYQQSLDQGLQFLIQYYNGEERAKGNILERFSAQQFPDLHSELNLSSLELGDSALYFCASTTAGPYGYTFGSGTRLTVV.